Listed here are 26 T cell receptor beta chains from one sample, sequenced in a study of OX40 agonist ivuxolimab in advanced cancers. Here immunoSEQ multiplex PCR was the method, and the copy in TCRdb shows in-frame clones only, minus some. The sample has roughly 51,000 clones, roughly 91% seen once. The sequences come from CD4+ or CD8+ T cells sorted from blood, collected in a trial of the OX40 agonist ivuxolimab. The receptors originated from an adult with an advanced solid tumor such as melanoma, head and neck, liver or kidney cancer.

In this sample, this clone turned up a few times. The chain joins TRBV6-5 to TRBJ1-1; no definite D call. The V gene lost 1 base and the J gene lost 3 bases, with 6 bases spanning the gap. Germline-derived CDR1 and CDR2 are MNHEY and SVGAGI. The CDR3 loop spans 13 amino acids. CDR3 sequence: CASSYWIDTEAFF. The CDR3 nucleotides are TGTGCCAGCAGTTACTGGATCGACACTGAAGCTTTCTTT.

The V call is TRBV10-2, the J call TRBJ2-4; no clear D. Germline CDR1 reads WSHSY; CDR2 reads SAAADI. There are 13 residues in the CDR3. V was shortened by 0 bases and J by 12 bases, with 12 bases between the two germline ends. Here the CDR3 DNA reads TGCGCCAGCAGTGAGTCGAAGGTTGCGGCTCAGTACTTC. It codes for CASSESKVAAQYF.

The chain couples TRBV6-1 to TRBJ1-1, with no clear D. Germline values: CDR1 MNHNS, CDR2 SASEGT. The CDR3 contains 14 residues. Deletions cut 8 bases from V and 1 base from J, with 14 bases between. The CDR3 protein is CASGSPRGNTEAFF. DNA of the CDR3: TGTGCCAGCGGGTCTCCCCGGGGGAACACTGAAGCTTTCTTT.

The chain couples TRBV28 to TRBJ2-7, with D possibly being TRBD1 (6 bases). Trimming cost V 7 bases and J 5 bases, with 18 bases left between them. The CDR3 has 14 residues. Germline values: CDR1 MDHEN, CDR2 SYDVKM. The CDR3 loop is CASIADTGSNEQYF. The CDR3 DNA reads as TGTGCCAGCATCGCCGATACAGGGTCCAACGAGCAGTACTTC.

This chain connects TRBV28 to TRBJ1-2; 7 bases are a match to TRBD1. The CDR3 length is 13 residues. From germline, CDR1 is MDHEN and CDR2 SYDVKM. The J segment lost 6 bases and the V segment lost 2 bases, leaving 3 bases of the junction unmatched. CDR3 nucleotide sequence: TGTGCCAGCAGTTTACAGGGGGTCAATGGCTACACCTTC. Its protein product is CASSLQGVNGYTF.

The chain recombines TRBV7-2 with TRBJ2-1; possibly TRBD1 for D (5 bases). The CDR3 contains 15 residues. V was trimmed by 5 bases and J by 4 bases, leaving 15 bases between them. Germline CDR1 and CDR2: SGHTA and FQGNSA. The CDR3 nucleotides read TGTGCCAGCAGCCCTGGGGCAGCAGTTTACAATGAGCAGTTCTTC. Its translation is CASSPGAAVYNEQFF.

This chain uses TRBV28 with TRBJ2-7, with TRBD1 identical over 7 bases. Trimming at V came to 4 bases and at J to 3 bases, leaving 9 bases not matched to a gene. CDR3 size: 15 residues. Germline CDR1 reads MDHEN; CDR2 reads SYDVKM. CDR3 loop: CASSSTGLGLYEQYF. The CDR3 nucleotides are TGTGCCAGCAGTTCGACAGGGCTAGGCCTCTACGAGCAGTACTTC.

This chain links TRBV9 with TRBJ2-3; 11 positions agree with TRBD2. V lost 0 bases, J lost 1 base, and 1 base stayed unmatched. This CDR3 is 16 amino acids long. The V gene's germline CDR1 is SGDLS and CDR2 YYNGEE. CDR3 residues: CASSVVLAGGTDTQYF. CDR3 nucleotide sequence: TGTGCCAGCAGCGTAGTACTAGCGGGGGGCACAGATACGCAGTATTTT.

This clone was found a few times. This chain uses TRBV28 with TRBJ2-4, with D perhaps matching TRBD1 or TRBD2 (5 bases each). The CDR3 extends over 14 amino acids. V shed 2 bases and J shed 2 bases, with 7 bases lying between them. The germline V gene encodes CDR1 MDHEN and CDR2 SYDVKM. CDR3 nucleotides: TGTGCCAGCAGTTTAGGGGGACCCAAAAACATTCAGTACTTC. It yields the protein CASSLGGPKNIQYF. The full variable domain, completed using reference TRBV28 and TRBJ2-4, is DVKVTQSSRYLVKRTGEKVFLECVQDMDHENMFWYRQDPGLGLRLIYFSYDVKMKEKGDIPEGYSVSREKKERFSLILESASTNQTSMYLCASSLGGPKNIQYFGAGTRLSVL.

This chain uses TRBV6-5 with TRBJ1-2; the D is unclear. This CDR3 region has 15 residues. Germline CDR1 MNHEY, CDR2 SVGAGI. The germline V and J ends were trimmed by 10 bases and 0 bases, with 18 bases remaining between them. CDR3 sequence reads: CATRSHTAANYGYTF. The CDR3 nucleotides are TGTGCCACCCGGTCCCATACAGCAGCTAACTATGGCTACACCTTC.

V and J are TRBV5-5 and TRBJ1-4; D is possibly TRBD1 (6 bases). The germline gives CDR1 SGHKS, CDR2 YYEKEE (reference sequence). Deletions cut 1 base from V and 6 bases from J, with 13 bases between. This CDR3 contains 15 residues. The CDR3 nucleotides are TGTGCCAGCAGCTTGTATGGGGGGGCGGATGAAAAACTGTTTTTT. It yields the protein CASSLYGGADEKLFF.

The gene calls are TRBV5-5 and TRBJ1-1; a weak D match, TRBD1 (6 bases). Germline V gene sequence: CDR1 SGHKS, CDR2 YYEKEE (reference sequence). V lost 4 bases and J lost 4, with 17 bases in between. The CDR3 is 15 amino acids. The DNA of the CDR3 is TGTGCCAGCAGCCCTTCTTGGGGCAGGGGCACTGAAGCTTTCTTT. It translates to CASSPSWGRGTEAFF.

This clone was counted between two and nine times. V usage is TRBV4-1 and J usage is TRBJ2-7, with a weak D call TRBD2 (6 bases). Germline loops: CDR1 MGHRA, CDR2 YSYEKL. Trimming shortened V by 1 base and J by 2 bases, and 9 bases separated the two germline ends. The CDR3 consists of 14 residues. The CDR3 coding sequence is TGCGCCAGCAGCCAAGGGGGGGTTCCCTACGAGCAGTACTTC. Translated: CASSQGGVPYEQYF.

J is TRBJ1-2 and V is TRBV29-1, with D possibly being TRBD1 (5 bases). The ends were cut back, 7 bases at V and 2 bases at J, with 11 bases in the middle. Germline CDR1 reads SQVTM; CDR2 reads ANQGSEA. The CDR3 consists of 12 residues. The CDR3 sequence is CSGGDGNYGYTF. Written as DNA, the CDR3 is TGCAGCGGGGGGGATGGGAACTATGGCTACACCTTC.

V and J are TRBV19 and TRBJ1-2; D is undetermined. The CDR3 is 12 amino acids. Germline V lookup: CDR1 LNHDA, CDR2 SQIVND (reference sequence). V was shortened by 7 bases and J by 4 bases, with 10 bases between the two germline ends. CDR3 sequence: CASKASSYGYTF. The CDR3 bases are TGTGCCAGTAAAGCCTCTAGCTATGGCTACACCTTC.

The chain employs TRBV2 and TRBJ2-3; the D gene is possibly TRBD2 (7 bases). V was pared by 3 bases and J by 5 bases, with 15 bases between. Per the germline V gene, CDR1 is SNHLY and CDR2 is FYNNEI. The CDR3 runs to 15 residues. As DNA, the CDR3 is TGTGCCAGCAGTGACCGCGGGGGAGGGGGAGATACGCAGTATTTT. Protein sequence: CASSDRGGGGDTQYF.

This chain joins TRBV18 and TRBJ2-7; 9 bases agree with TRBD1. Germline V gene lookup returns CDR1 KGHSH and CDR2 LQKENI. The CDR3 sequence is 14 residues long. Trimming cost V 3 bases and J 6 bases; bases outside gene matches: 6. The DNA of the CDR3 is TGTGCCAGCTCACCGAGACAGGGGGTATTCGAGCAGTACTTC. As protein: CASSPRQGVFEQYF.

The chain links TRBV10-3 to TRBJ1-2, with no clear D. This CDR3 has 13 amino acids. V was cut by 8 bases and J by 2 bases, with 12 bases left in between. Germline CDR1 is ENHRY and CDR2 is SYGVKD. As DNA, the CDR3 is TGTGCCATCCGTCTGGAACAAAACTATGGCTACACCTTC. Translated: CAIRLEQNYGYTF.

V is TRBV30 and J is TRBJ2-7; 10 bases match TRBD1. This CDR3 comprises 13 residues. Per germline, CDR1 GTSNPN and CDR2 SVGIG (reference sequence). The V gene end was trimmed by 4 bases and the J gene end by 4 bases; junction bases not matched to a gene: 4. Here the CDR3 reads CAWTGQGGYEQYF. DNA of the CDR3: TGTGCCTGGACAGGACAGGGGGGGTACGAGCAGTACTTC.

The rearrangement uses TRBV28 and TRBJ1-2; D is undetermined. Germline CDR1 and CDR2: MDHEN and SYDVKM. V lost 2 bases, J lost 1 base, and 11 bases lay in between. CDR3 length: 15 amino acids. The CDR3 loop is CASSLTLSFNYGYTF. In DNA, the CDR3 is TGTGCCAGCAGTTTAACCCTCAGTTTTAACTATGGCTACACCTTC.

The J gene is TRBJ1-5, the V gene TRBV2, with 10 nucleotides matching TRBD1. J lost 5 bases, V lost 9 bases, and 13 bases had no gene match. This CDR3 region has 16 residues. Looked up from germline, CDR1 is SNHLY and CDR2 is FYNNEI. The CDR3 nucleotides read TGTGCCAGTTCTCTCCAGACAGGGGGCATCGATCAGCCCCAGCATTTT. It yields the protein CASSLQTGGIDQPQHF.

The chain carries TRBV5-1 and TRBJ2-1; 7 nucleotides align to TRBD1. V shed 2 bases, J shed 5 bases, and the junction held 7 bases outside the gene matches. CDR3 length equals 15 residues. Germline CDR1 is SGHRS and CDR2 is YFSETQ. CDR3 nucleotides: TGCGCCAGCAGCTTCCTAGGACAGGCCAACAATGAGCAGTTCTTC. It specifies CASSFLGQANNEQFF.

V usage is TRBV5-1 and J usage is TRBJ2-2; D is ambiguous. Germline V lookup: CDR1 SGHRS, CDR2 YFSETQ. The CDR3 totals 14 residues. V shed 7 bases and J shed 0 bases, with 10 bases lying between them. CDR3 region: CASRQATNTGELFF. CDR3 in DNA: TGCGCCAGCCGTCAGGCAACGAACACCGGGGAGCTGTTTTTT.

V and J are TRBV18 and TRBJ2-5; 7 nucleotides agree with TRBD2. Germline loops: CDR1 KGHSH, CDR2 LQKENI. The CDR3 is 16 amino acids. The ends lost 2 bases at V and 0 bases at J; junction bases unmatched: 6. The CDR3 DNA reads TGTGCCAGCTCACCAAGGGGCGGGGGTCACCAAGAGACCCAGTACTTC. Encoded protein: CASSPRGGGHQETQYF.

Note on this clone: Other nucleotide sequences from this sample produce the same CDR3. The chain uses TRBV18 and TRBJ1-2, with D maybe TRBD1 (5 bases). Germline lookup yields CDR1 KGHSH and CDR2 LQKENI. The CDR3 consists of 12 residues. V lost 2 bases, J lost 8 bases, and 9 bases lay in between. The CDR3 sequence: CASSPGTGGYTF. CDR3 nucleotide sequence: TGTGCCAGCTCACCAGGGACTGGAGGCTACACCTTC.

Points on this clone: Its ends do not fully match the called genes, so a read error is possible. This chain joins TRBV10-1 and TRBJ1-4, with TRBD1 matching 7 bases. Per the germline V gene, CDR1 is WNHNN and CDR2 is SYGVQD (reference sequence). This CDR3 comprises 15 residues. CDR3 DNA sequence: TGCGCCAGCAGTGAGTATGGGACAGCGATTGAACAACTGTTTTTT. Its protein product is CASSEYGTAIEQLFF.